This T cell receptor (beta chain) stems from a study of cytomegalovirus exposure and HLA in healthy donors. General study findings and limits: Prediction of most subjects' HLA-A and HLA-B alleles by TCR beta sequences was reportedly accurate. Immune exposure was documented only through CMV serostatus. Later analysis showed most CMV-associated TCR beta chains appearing HLA-restricted. Usually a TCR sequence was rare, but some public TCRs were found in many donors.

Concerning this clone itself: Its antigen is not identified.

The CDR3 runs to 13 residues. With 6 bases clipped from V and 7 bases from J, the junction kept 6 bases outside the gene matches. CDR1 SNHLY and CDR2 FYNNEI come from the germline V gene. The PCR employed 60 Vbeta primers together with 13 Jbeta primers. Only in-frame clones appear in the TCRdb table, and some are missing; sequencing was by immunoSEQ multiplex PCR. The table shows 130,000 or so clones, with roughly 79% occurring only once. This clonotype was sampled from a woman between 35 and 50 years old in good health and CMV-seronegative. V and J are TRBV2 and TRBJ1-2; 9 bases are shared with TRBD1. The sequencing input was PBMCs. The CDR3 sequence is CASRTGQGGGYTF. DNA of the CDR3: TGTGCCAGCAGGACGGGACAGGGCGGTGGCTACACCTTC.